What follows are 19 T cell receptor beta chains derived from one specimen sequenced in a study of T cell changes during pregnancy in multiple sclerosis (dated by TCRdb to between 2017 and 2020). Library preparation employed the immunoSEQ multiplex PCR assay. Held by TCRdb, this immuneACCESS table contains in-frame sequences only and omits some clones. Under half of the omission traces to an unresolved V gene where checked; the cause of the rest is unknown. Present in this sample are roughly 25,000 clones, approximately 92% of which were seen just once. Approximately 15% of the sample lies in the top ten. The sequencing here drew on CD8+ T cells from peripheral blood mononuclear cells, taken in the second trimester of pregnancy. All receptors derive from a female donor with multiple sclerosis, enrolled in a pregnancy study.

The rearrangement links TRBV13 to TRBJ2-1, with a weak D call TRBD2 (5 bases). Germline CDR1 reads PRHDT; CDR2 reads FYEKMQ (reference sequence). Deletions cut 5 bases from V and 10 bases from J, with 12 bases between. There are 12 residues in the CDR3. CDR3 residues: CASSLSREEQFF. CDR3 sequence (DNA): TGTGCCAGCAGCCTTTCTAGGGAGGAGCAGTTCTTC. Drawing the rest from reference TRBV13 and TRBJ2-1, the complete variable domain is AAGVIQSPRHLIKEKRETATLKCYPIPRHDTVYWYQQGPGQDPQFLISFYEKMQSDKGSIPDRFSAQQFSDYHSELNMSSLELGDSALYFCASSLSREEQFFGPGTRLTVL.

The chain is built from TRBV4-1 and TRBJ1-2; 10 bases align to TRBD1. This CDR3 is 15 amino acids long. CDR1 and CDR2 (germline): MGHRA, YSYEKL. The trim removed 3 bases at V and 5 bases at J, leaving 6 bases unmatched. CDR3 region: CASSHVGGQGYGYTF. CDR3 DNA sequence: TGCGCCAGCAGCCATGTCGGGGGACAGGGGTATGGCTACACCTTC.

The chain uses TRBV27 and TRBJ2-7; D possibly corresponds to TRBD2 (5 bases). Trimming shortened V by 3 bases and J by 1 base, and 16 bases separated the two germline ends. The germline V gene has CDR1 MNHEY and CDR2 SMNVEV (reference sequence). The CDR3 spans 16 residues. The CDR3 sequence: CASSLTAGERSYEQYF. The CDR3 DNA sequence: TGTGCCAGCAGTTTGACCGCCGGGGAGCGGTCCTACGAGCAGTACTTC.

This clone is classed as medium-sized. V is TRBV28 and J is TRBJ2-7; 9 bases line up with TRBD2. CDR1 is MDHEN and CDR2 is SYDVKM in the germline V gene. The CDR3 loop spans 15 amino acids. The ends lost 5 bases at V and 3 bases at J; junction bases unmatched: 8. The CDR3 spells CASSPPAGGIYEQYF. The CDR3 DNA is TGTGCCAGCAGTCCTCCGGCGGGAGGGATCTACGAGCAGTACTTC. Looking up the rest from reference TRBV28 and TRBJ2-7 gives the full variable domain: DVKVTQSSRYLVKRTGEKVFLECVQDMDHENMFWYRQDPGLGLRLIYFSYDVKMKEKGDIPEGYSVSREKKERFSLILESASTNQTSMYLCASSPPAGGIYEQYFGPGTRLTVT.

The CDR3 region has the DNA TGCGCCAGCAGCCAAGATAGGGCGGGGGGGGAGGACACTGAAGCTTTCTTT. Its translation: CASSQDRAGGEDTEAFF. The rearrangement joins TRBV4-1 to TRBJ1-1; the D gene is possibly TRBD1 (5 bases). The CDR3 runs 17 residues. V dropped 0 bases and J dropped 3 bases, with 17 bases sitting between them. Per germline, CDR1 MGHRA and CDR2 YSYEKL.

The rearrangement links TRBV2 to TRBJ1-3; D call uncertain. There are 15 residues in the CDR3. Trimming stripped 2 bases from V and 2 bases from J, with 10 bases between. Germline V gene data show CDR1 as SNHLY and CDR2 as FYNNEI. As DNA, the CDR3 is TGTGCCAGCAGTGAATTTGGTGGAGCTGGAAACACCATATATTTT. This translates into CASSEFGGAGNTIYF.

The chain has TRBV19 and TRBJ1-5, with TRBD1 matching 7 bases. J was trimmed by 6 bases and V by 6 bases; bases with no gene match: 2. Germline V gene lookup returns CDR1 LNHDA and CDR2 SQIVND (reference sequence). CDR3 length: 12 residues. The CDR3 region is CASRTGFQPQHF. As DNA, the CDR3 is TGTGCCAGTAGGACAGGGTTTCAGCCCCAGCATTTT.

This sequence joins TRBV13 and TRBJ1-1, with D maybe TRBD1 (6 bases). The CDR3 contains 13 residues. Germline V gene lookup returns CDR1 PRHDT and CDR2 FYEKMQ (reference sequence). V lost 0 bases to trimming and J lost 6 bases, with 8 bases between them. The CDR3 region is CASSLGGGPEAFF. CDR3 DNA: TGTGCCAGCAGCTTAGGAGGGGGTCCTGAAGCTTTCTTT.

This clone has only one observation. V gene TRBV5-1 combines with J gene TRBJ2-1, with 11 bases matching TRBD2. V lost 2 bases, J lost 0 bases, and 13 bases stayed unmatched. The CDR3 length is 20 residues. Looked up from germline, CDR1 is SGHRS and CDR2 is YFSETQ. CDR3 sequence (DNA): TGCGCCAGCAGCTTTAACGGCCTAGCGGGAGGCCCGGGCTCCTACAATGAGCAGTTCTTC. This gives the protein CASSFNGLAGGPGSYNEQFF.

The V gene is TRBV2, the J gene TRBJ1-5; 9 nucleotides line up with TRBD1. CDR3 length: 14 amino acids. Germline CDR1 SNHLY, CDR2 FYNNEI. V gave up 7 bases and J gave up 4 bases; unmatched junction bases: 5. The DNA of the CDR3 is TGTGCCAGCAACCCTGGACAGGGGAATCAGCCCCAGCATTTT. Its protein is CASNPGQGNQPQHF.

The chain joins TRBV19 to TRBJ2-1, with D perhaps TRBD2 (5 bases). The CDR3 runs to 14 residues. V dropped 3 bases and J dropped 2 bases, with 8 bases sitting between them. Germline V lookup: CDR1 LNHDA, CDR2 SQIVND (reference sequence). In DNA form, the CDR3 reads TGTGCCAGTAGTATGGGAGCGGCCTACAATGAGCAGTTCTTC. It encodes CASSMGAAYNEQFF.

The CDR3 is CASSLAPGLAGSYNEQFF. The CDR3 DNA sequence: TGTGCCAGCAGCTTAGCTCCGGGACTAGCGGGCTCCTACAATGAGCAGTTCTTC. V gene TRBV11-2 combines with J gene TRBJ2-1, with 12 positions matching TRBD2. The CDR3 covers 18 residues. Germline CDR1 SGHAT, CDR2 FQNNGV. The trim removed 1 base at V and 0 bases at J, leaving 4 bases unmatched.

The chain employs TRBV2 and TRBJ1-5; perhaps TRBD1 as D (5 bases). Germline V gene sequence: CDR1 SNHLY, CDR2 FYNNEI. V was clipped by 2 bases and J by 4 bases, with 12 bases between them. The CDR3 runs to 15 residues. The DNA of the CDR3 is TGTGCCAGCAGTGAACGGCAGGGCTTAAATCAGCCCCAGCATTTT. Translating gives CASSERQGLNQPQHF.

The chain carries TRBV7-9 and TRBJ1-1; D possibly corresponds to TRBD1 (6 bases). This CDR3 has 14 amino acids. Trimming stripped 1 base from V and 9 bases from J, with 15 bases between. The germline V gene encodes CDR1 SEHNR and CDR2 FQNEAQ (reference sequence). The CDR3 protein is CASSLGTEPFKAFF. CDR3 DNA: TGTGCCAGCAGCTTAGGGACAGAGCCTTTTAAAGCTTTCTTT. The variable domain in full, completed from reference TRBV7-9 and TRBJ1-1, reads DTGVSQNPRHKITKRGQNVTFRCDPISEHNRLYWYRQTLGQGPEFLTYFQNEAQLEKSRLLSDRFSAERPKGSFSTLEIQRTEQGDSAMYLCASSLGTEPFKAFFGQGTRLTVV.

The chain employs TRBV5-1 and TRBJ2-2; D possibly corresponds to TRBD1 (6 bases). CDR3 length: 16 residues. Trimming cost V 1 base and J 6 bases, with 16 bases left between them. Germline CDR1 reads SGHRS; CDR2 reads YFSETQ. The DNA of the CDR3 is TGCGCCAGCAGCTTGTATGCAGGGGTTCTTTCCGGGGAGCTGTTTTTT. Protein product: CASSLYAGVLSGELFF.

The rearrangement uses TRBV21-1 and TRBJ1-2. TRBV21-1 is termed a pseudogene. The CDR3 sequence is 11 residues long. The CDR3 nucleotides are TGTGCCAGCAGCAAAGTCGGGAGGACCACCTTC. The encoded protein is CASSKVGRTTF.

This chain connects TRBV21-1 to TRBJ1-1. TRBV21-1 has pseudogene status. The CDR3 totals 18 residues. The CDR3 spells CASSKVPLCDPMNTEAFF. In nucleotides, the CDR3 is TGTGCCAGCAGCAAGGTCCCCCTGTGCGATCCCATGAACACTGAAGCTTTCTTT.

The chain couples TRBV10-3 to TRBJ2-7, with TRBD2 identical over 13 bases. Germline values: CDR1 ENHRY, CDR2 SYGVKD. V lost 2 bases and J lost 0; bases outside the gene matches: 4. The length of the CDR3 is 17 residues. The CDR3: CAISEPTSGRSSYEQYF. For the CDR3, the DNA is TGTGCCATCAGTGAGCCGACTAGCGGGAGGAGCTCCTACGAGCAGTACTTC.

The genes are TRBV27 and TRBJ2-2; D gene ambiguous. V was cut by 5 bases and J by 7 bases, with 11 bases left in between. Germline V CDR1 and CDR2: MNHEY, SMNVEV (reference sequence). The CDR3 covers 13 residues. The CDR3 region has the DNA TGTGCCAGCAGTACTGGTAGTGGCGGGGAGCTGTTTTTT. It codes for CASSTGSGGELFF.